These 23 T cell receptor beta chains were all obtained from the same sample, sequenced in a study of T-cell reconstitution after alpha-beta-depleted transplantation in children. Unique molecular identifiers were incorporated into the prepared TCRbeta library. Each CDR3 protein gets one entry after TCRdb re-called the PCR reads with MiXCR. This repertoire shows about 240,000 distinct CDR3 sequences, about a quarter found once; its top ten account for less than 3.5%. Here the sequenced sample was PBMCs, taken before TCRalphabeta/CD19-depleted stem cell transplant. These TCRs come from a girl aged 2 to 9 with Fanconi anemia, due to receive a stem cell transplant.

This clonotype was found many times. V usage is TRBV20-1 and J usage is TRBJ2-6; D possibly corresponds to TRBD1 (6 bases). The CDR3 has 16 amino acids. The V and J ends lost 3 bases and 4 bases respectively, with 16 bases between them. Germline assignment: CDR1 DFQATT and CDR2 SNEGSKA (reference sequence). The CDR3, as DNA: TGCAGTGCTAGCCCCAGGGGCTTGGGAGGGGCCAACGTCCTGACTTTC. This encodes CSASPRGLGGANVLTF.

This clonotype was seen repeatedly, ten times or more. The rearrangement links TRBV5-6 to TRBJ2-3, with TRBD2 as a possible D gene (7 bases). Per germline, CDR1 SGHDT and CDR2 YYEEEE. The CDR3 is 16 amino acids. The V gene lost 1 base and the J gene lost 1 base, with 13 bases spanning the gap. CDR3: CASSLSPGGGTDTQYF. DNA for the CDR3: TGTGCCAGCAGCTTGAGTCCGGGGGGCGGCACAGATACGCAGTATTTT.

Many counts were recorded for this clonotype. This chain connects TRBV24-1 to TRBJ2-1; 9 bases map to TRBD2. Germline CDR1 is KGHDR and CDR2 is SFDVKD. The CDR3 is 17 residues long. Unmatched junction bases numbered 6, after V lost 0 bases and J lost 4 bases. CDR3 in amino acids: CATSDLPTTSGYNEQFF. DNA for the CDR3: TGTGCCACCAGTGATTTGCCTACGACTAGCGGATACAATGAGCAGTTCTTC.

The CDR3: CASSKRERDRVETQYF. In nucleotides, the CDR3 is TGTGCCAGCAGCAAACGAGAACGGGACAGGGTCGAGACCCAGTACTTC. V and J are TRBV21-1 and TRBJ2-5; TRBD1, the D gene given by the table, was not confirmed from the DNA. TRBV21-1 is flagged as a pseudogene. CDR3 length: 16 residues.

The chain carries TRBV11-3 and TRBJ1-1; D might be TRBD1 (5 bases). The V gene lost 0 bases and the J gene lost 5 bases, with 7 bases spanning the gap. This CDR3 contains 13 residues. CDR1 SGHNT and CDR2 YENEEA come from the germline V gene. CDR3 nucleotide sequence: TGTGCCAGCAGCTTAGATGGGGGGACTGAAGCTTTCTTT. Translating it yields CASSLDGGTEAFF.

The rearrangement uses TRBV19 and TRBJ2-7; 8 nucleotides agree with TRBD1. This CDR3 has 15 residues. Germline V gene lookup returns CDR1 LNHDA and CDR2 SQIVND (reference sequence). The V segment lost 8 bases and the J segment 0 bases; nucleotides outside the gene matches: 9. In DNA, the CDR3 is TGTGCCAGTGGCACCGACAGGGGTTCCTCCTACGAGCAGTACTTC. Its protein is CASGTDRGSSYEQYF.

This clonotype was recorded at least ten times. CDR3 DNA: TGTGCCAGCAGTTTCGCGGGGCCTGGCTACGAGCAGTACTTC. It codes for CASSFAGPGYEQYF. The V and J genes are TRBV12-3 or TRBV12-4 and TRBJ2-7; TRBD2 is a possible D gene (6 bases). Trimming took off 3 bases at V and 3 bases at J, with 12 bases between the two ends. This CDR3 region has 14 residues.

This clonotype was seen at least ten times. The rearrangement links TRBV5-1 to TRBJ2-7; D is tentatively TRBD1 or TRBD2 (7 bases each). The V gene's germline CDR1 is SGHRS and CDR2 YFSETQ. The V end was cut by 4 bases, the J end by 3 bases, with 20 bases between. The CDR3 spans 16 residues. The CDR3 loop is CASSPPDREGVYEQYF. The CDR3 bases are TGCGCCAGCAGCCCGCCTGACAGGGAGGGAGTCTACGAGCAGTACTTC. The whole variable domain, remainder taken from reference TRBV5-1 and TRBJ2-7, is KAGVTQTPRYLIKTRGQQVTLSCSPISGHRSVSWYQQTPGQGLQFLFEYFSETQRNKGNFPGRFSGRQFSNSRSEMNVSTLELGDSALYLCASSPPDREGVYEQYFGPGTRLTVT.

This clonotype was seen a few times. The chain carries TRBV25-1 and TRBJ1-1; D ambiguous. The CDR3 spans 12 residues. Trimming took 11 bases from V and 0 from J, leaving 10 bases between them. Germline loops: CDR1 MGHDK, CDR2 SYGVNS. CDR3 coding DNA: TGTGCCCGAGACCCCGTGAACACTGAAGCTTTCTTT. This gives the protein CARDPVNTEAFF.

This clonotype has only a few counts. The chain uses TRBV29-1 and TRBJ1-2, with D hard to call. CDR1 and CDR2 (germline): SQVTM, ANQGSEA. V lost 5 bases, J lost 6 bases, and 16 bases lay in between. This CDR3 comprises 13 residues. For the CDR3, the DNA is TGCAGCGTTTCCCCCGGCCTCGGAGATGGCTACACCTTC. Translated, it gives CSVSPGLGDGYTF.

There are many counts of this clonotype. The V and J genes are TRBV7-9 and TRBJ2-1; 14 nucleotides align to TRBD2. Germline CDR1 and CDR2: SEHNR and FQNEAQ (reference sequence). V was pared by 3 bases and J by 0 bases, with 4 bases of the junction left unmatched. CDR3 length: 18 residues. CDR3 in DNA: TGTGCCAGCAGCTTGGGACTAGCGGGAGCTCTCTCCTACAATGAGCAGTTCTTC. It specifies CASSLGLAGALSYNEQFF.

This clonotype was seen ten or more times. The CDR3 loop is CASSSGFSGYTF. The CDR3 bases are TGTGCCAGCAGCTCGGGATTTTCTGGCTACACCTTC. The rearrangement uses TRBV5-6 and TRBJ1-2; no clear D. This CDR3 has 12 residues. The germline V and J ends were trimmed by 3 bases and 7 bases, with 10 bases remaining between them. CDR1 and CDR2 from the germline V gene are SGHDT and YYEEEE.

This rearrangement joins TRBV20-1 to TRBJ2-1; possible D gene TRBD1, 6 bases. Trimming cost V 6 bases and J 2 bases, with 11 bases left between them. The CDR3 spans 13 residues. The germline CDR1 and CDR2 sequences are DFQATT and SNEGSKA (reference sequence). CDR3 sequence (DNA): TGCAGTGCCCGTAAGGGGGCCTACAATGAGCAGTTCTTC. Its translation is CSARKGAYNEQFF.

This clonotype was seen ten or more times. J is TRBJ2-7 and V is TRBV12-3 or TRBV12-4; 9 bases are a match to TRBD1. Trimming at V came to 6 bases and at J to 0 bases, leaving 6 bases not matched to a gene. The CDR3 consists of 15 residues. DNA for the CDR3: TGTGCCAGCAGGGGACAGGGAATGGGCTCCTACGAGCAGTACTTC. Its translation: CASRGQGMGSYEQYF.

This clonotype was counted only a few times. The chain has TRBV7-2 and TRBJ2-3, with 9 bases identical to TRBD1. The length of the CDR3 is 15 residues. Losses at the gene ends were 5 bases for V and 4 bases for J; bases not matched to a gene: 7. Germline CDR1 is SGHTA and CDR2 is FQGNSA. DNA of the CDR3: TGTGCCAGCAGCCCGGACAGGGGTCAGCCAGATACGCAGTATTTT. It specifies CASSPDRGQPDTQYF.

Many counts were recorded for this clonotype. V gene TRBV28 combines with J gene TRBJ1-5; D unclear. The CDR3 spans 13 residues. The V gene's germline CDR1 is MDHEN and CDR2 SYDVKM. V lost 6 bases to trimming and J lost 11 bases, with 17 bases between them. The CDR3 nucleotides read TGTGCCAGCAGCATACATTTCAGGCGTACCCAGCATTTT. Amino acid sequence: CASSIHFRRTQHF.

The chain combines TRBV29-1 with TRBJ2-7; a weak D match, TRBD1 (5 bases). The V end lost 4 bases, the J end lost 3 bases, and 13 bases lay between the germline ends. CDR1 and CDR2 from the germline V gene are SQVTM and ANQGSEA. CDR3 length equals 13 residues. CDR3 in DNA: TGCAGCGTTGGGTCAGCAGGGAACTACGAGCAGTACTTC. This sequence encodes CSVGSAGNYEQYF.

The chain links TRBV29-1 to TRBJ2-3; 7 nucleotides align to TRBD2. Germline values: CDR1 SQVTM, CDR2 ANQGSEA. After removal of 0 bases from V and 4 bases from J, the junction contained 1 base not matched to a gene. The CDR3 is 13 amino acids. DNA of the CDR3: TGCAGCGTTGAAGATGGACTAGCAGATACGCAGTATTTT. The encoded protein is CSVEDGLADTQYF.

This clonotype was seen ten or more times. The V gene is TRBV12-3 or TRBV12-4, the J gene TRBJ2-5; D may match TRBD1 or TRBD2 (6 bases each). V dropped 2 bases and J dropped 4 bases, with 11 bases sitting between them. The CDR3 runs to 14 residues. The CDR3 reads CASSLWGAAETQYF. The CDR3 region has the DNA TGTGCCAGCAGTTTATGGGGGGCCGCAGAGACCCAGTACTTC.

In this sample, this clonotype turned up a few times. This chain uses TRBV28 with TRBJ2-1; a weak D match, TRBD2 (5 bases). V was clipped by 5 bases and J by 3 bases, with 20 bases between them. The CDR3 is 17 residues long. Germline V gene sequence: CDR1 MDHEN, CDR2 SYDVKM. The CDR3 DNA sequence: TGTGCCAGCAGTCCGCGCGGTGAAGGAGGATTCTACAATGAGCAGTTCTTC. It codes for CASSPRGEGGFYNEQFF.

This clonotype came up a few times. This clone may be a read error of a much larger clone one base away. The chain has TRBV20-1 and TRBJ2-1, with 9 nucleotides matching TRBD1. CDR3 size: 16 residues. Germline assignment: CDR1 DFQATT and CDR2 SNEGSKA (reference sequence). The CDR3 loop is CCARDRRTGVSNEQFF. As DNA, the CDR3 is TGCTGTGCTAGAGATAGGAGGACAGGGGTGAGTAATGAGCAGTTCTTC.

This clonotype was detected ten times or more. The CDR3 nucleotides read TGTGCCAGCAGTGACTCGACTAGCGGGAAAGAGACCCAGTACTTC. Protein: CASSDSTSGKETQYF. The chain employs TRBV25-1 and TRBJ2-5, with TRBD2 matching over 11 bases. Per germline, CDR1 MGHDK and CDR2 SYGVNS. V gave up 3 bases and J gave up 3 bases; unmatched junction bases: 3. CDR3 size: 15 residues.

Only one count was recorded for this clonotype. The chain employs TRBV10-2 and TRBJ2-3; D uncertain. With 4 bases removed from V and 3 bases from J, the gap between germline ends came to 20 bases. Germline CDR1 WSHSY, CDR2 SAAADI. The CDR3 runs to 17 residues. DNA of the CDR3: TGCGCCAGCAGTGTAGGCATCGCAAGGCTTCGAACAGATACGCAGTATTTT. It translates to CASSVGIARLRTDTQYF.